This T cell receptor beta chain was observed in a study of patients and donors after allogeneic stem cell transplantation. MiXCR, run by TCRdb on the RT-PCR reads, gives a single entry per CDR3 protein. Of about 8,800 distinct CDR3 sequences in the sample, 4% were seen once. This clonotype was observed many times. Per germline, CDR1 LGHDT and CDR2 YNNKEL (reference sequence). V was pared by 6 bases and J by 3 bases, with 11 bases between. CDR3 length equals 14 residues. The V and J genes are TRBV3-1 and TRBJ2-2, with D possibly being TRBD1 (6 bases). The clonotype originates from a human donor who was either an allogeneic HSCT recipient or a stem cell or donor lymphocyte infusion donor (not recorded which). It is not recorded whose cells these are; they may come from a transplant donor. The sequencing input was blood, either unsorted or a sorted T cell fraction (not recorded which). The CDR3 DNA reads TGTGCCAGCAGTCATGCAGGGGACACCGGGGAGCTGTTTTTT. Translated, it gives CASSHAGDTGELFF.